Shown below are 13 T cell receptor beta chains from a single sample sequenced in a study of OX40 agonist ivuxolimab in advanced cancers. Data came from immunoSEQ multiplex PCR; TCRdb stores just in-frame clones and leaves some out. The table records some 80,000 clones, around 85% of them present only once. The sample consisted of CD4+ or CD8+ T cells sorted from blood, taken in a trial of the OX40 agonist ivuxolimab. Source of these receptors: an adult with an advanced solid tumor such as melanoma, head and neck, liver or kidney cancer.

The CDR3 nucleotides read TGTGCCAGCAGTCTGGGGGGCGGTAAGGGAAACACCATATATTTT. It is translated as CASSLGGGKGNTIYF. The chain joins TRBV6-1 to TRBJ1-3, with a weak D call TRBD1 (6 bases). Germline V gene data show CDR1 as MNHNS and CDR2 as SASEGT. Trimming took 5 bases from V and 4 from J, leaving 15 bases between them. The CDR3 extends over 15 amino acids.

CDR3 sequence: CASSRGGAGRNEQFF. CDR3 sequence (DNA): TGTGCCAGCAGTCGCGGGGGGGCCGGGCGGAATGAGCAGTTCTTC. This rearrangement joins TRBV6-5 to TRBJ2-1, with 9 bases fitting TRBD2. Trimming took 5 bases from V and 7 from J; bases not matched to a gene: 9. The CDR3 covers 15 residues. Per the germline V gene, CDR1 is MNHEY and CDR2 is SVGAGI.

V is TRBV6-5 and J is TRBJ2-1; 7 bases fit TRBD1. CDR3 length equals 14 residues. V was clipped by 5 bases and J by 7 bases; unmatched bases: 8. Germline loops: CDR1 MNHEY, CDR2 SVGAGI. The CDR3 loop reads CASSRSGGRNEQFF. The CDR3 DNA follows: TGTGCCAGCAGTCGTTCAGGGGGTAGAAATGAGCAGTTCTTC.

This clone has more than one count but fewer than ten. The V call is TRBV7-2, the J call TRBJ2-7, with 7 bases aligning to TRBD1. The CDR3 length is 16 residues. CDR1 SGHTA and CDR2 FQGNSA come from the germline V gene. The J segment lost 0 bases and the V segment lost 6 bases, leaving 11 bases of the junction unmatched. The CDR3 region has the DNA TGTGCCAGCAGTTTCGCTTCGGGACAGAGCTCCTACGAGCAGTACTTC. This encodes CASSFASGQSSYEQYF.

J is TRBJ1-1 and V is TRBV5-4; possible D gene TRBD1, 5 bases. Per germline, CDR1 SGHNT and CDR2 YYREEE (reference sequence). V was trimmed by 3 bases and J by 8 bases, leaving 11 bases between them. The CDR3 runs 12 residues. The CDR3 DNA reads TGTGCCAGCAGCTGGGGGGTGGCAGAAGCTTTCTTT. Encoded protein: CASSWGVAEAFF. The full variable domain, in which reference TRBV5-4 and TRBJ1-1 provide the parts outside the CDR3, is ETGVTQSPTHLIKTRGQQVTLRCSSQSGHNTVSWYQQALGQGPQFIFQYYREEENGRGNFPPRFSGLQFPNYSSELNVNALELDDSALYLCASSWGVAEAFFGQGTRLTVV.

This clone was observed a few times. The gene calls are TRBV2 and TRBJ2-7; D is uncertain. Trimming left V 6 bases short and J 0 bases short, with 12 bases between. CDR1 and CDR2 from the germline V gene are SNHLY and FYNNEI. The CDR3 consists of 14 residues. The CDR3: CASREQRSSYEQYF. The DNA for the CDR3 is TGTGCCAGCAGGGAACAGAGGAGCTCCTACGAGCAGTACTTC.

This clone was counted once. The chain recombines TRBV7-9 with TRBJ2-1, with 8 bases fitting TRBD1. This CDR3 is built from 17 residues. The germline V gene encodes CDR1 SEHNR and CDR2 FQNEAQ (reference sequence). J lost 7 bases, V lost 1 base, and 12 bases had no gene match. The CDR3 is CASSLVVSQGAGNEQFF. The CDR3 region has the DNA TGTGCCAGCAGCTTAGTAGTGTCTCAGGGGGCCGGGAATGAGCAGTTCTTC.

The chain joins TRBV5-1 to TRBJ1-6; D remains ambiguous. Germline values: CDR1 SGHRS, CDR2 YFSETQ. The CDR3 loop spans 16 amino acids. Trimming took off 0 bases at V and 7 bases at J, with 14 bases between the two ends. In nucleotides, the CDR3 is TGCGCCAGCAGCTTGGTAACATCCCCGAGGAATTCACCCCTCCACTTT. Its protein product is CASSLVTSPRNSPLHF.

This sequence joins TRBV4-1 and TRBJ1-2; D is perhaps TRBD1 (6 bases). The germline V gene encodes CDR1 MGHRA and CDR2 YSYEKL. V dropped 3 bases and J dropped 2 bases, with 16 bases sitting between them. The CDR3 totals 16 residues. The CDR3 loop is CASSHYRGQLNYGYTF. CDR3 DNA: TGCGCCAGCAGCCACTATAGAGGACAGCTAAACTATGGCTACACCTTC.

The J gene is TRBJ2-5, the V gene TRBV5-1, with a tentative D call TRBD2 (7 bases). Deletions cut 8 bases from V and 1 base from J, with 18 bases between. This CDR3 is built from 15 residues. Germline CDR1 SGHRS, CDR2 YFSETQ. CDR3 bases: TGCGCCAGTACCATTGTTGGGGGGGCCCAAGAGACCCAGTACTTC. Its protein is CASTIVGGAQETQYF.

This chain connects TRBV5-5 to TRBJ2-7; 8 positions agree with TRBD2. This CDR3 has 16 residues. Unmatched junction bases numbered 9, after V lost 0 bases and J lost 4 bases. Looked up from germline, CDR1 is SGHKS and CDR2 is YYEKEE (reference sequence). The CDR3 sequence: CASSLGAGAARYEQYF. The CDR3 DNA reads TGTGCCAGCAGCTTGGGAGCGGGGGCGGCACGGTACGAGCAGTACTTC.

The J gene is TRBJ2-7, the V gene TRBV7-9; D is perhaps TRBD1 (6 bases). Trimming took 4 bases from V and 2 from J, leaving 18 bases between them. The length of the CDR3 is 16 residues. Germline CDR1 is SEHNR and CDR2 is FQNEAQ (reference sequence). CDR3 sequence reads: CASSSPRDTFTYEQYF. CDR3 nucleotide sequence: TGTGCCAGCAGCTCACCCCGGGACACCTTTACCTACGAGCAGTACTTC.

The V gene is TRBV7-3, the J gene TRBJ2-2; 7 positions agree with TRBD2. The CDR3 extends over 14 amino acids. Germline V gene lookup returns CDR1 SGHTA and CDR2 FQGTGA. The J segment lost 3 bases and the V segment lost 11 bases, leaving 9 bases of the junction unmatched. CDR3 region: CAGRATRDTGELFF. The CDR3 DNA sequence: TGTGCCGGGAGGGCGACTAGGGACACCGGGGAGCTGTTTTTT.